Detailed here is one TCR beta chain. This sample is part of a study of human T cells and chemical hapten exposure. Time point indicated: pre-sensitization, week 0. Treatment in this sample: therapeutic diphenylcyclopropenone sensitization with weekly scalp DPC. In TCRdb, the RACE reads were re-called with MiXCR into one record per CDR3 protein. The data contain 270,000 or so distinct CDR3 sequences, over 7.5% of them seen just once; the ten biggest clones take up around 1.2%. The CDR3 loop spans 13 amino acids. V was pared by 5 bases and J by 5 bases, with 10 bases between. This receptor was taken from a man aged 18 to 29 with alopecia areata. Some clones in this sample may be carry-over from other donors' samples. This rearrangement joins TRBV12-3 or TRBV12-4 to TRBJ1-5; D may be TRBD1 (6 bases). This specimen was whole blood, taken in connection with sensitization to the hapten diphenylcyclopropenone (DPC). The CDR3 spells CASSTYRDQPQHF. CDR3 nucleotide sequence: TGTGCCAGCAGTACTTACAGGGATCAGCCCCAGCATTTT.